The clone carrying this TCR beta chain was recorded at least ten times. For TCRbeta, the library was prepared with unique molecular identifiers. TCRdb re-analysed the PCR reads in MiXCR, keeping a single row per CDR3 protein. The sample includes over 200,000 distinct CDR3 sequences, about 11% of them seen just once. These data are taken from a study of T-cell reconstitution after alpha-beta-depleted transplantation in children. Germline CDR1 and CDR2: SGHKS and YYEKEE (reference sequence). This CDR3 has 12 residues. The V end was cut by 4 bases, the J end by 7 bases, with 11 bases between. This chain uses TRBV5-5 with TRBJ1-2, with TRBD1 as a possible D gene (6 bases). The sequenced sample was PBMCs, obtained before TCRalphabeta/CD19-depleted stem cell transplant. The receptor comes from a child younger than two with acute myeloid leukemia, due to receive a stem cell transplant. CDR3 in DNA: TGTGCCAGCAGCCTGCCAGGGGTTGGCTACACCTTC. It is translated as CASSLPGVGYTF.